This T cell receptor beta chain was captured by sequencing in a study of blood T cells in healthy people across ages. Broader study findings: It was found that TCR beta diversity correlated strongly with the percentage of naive T cells. A greater number of naive CD4+ cells and higher diversity distinguished long-lived donors from aged donors.

This clonotype came up once. Its antigen is unknown. Next came a second PCR, run for about 7 to 12 cycles, which used a sample-barcoded 5' primer along with a J-beta primer mix. With 12 random nucleotides, a template-switch adaptor tagged each individual cDNA molecule. Every individual sample yielded 2.5 million or more paired-end reads (each containing CDR3). TCRdb passed the 5' RACE reads through MiXCR, listing each CDR3 protein once. The data hold roughly 800,000 distinct CDR3 sequences, with about 53% observed a single time. Trimming cost V 6 bases and J 6 bases, with 11 bases left between them. This CDR3 contains 11 residues. From germline, CDR1 is DFQATT and CDR2 SNEGSKA (reference sequence).

The J gene is TRBJ1-1, the V gene TRBV20-1, with D unclear. This receptor was identified in a man older than 75 in good health. The sequencing sample was made of blood. The CDR3 nucleotides read TGCAGTGCGTGGAGGGTGGCTGAAGCTTTCTTT. Translating it yields CSAWRVAEAFF.